The clone carrying this T cell receptor beta chain was seen only once. Its specificity is not known. The assay was immunoSEQ multiplex PCR, and TCRdb's table has in-frame clones only and misses some. The repertoire holds around 380,000 clones, with around nine tenths as singletons. These data are taken from a study of Ad26.COV2.S vaccination and SARS-CoV-2 variants. Germline CDR1 and CDR2: SGHRS and YFSETQ. The CDR3 has 13 amino acids. V was trimmed by 3 bases and J by 4 bases, leaving 7 bases between them. Treatment here: over 15 received Ad26.COV2.S at low or high dose, single or two shots; about five received placebo; per-sample allocation not given. Collection of the samples took place on day 63 after the first injection of vaccine or placebo. The donor was a Boston adult aged 18-55 years. Study-level findings and limits: Analyses of TCR breadth and depth may have underestimated total T cell responses.

This sequence originates from a person aged 18 to 65 who received the Ad26.COV2.S COVID-19 vaccine or a placebo. The sample was peripheral blood, taken in a trial of Ad26.COV2.S vaccine versus placebo. The J gene is TRBJ2-2, the V gene TRBV5-1, with D unclear. CDR3 DNA sequence: TGCGCCAGCAGCTACTCCGGCACCGGGGAGCTGTTTTTT. It encodes CASSYSGTGELFF.